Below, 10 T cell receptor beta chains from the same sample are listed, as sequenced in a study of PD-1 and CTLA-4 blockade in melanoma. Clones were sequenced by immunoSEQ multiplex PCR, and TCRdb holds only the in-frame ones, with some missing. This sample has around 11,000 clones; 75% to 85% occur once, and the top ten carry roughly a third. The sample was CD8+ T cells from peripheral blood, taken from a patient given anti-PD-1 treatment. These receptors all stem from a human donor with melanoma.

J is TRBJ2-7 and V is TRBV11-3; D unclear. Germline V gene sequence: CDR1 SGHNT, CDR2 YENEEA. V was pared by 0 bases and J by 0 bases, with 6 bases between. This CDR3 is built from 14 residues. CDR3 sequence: CASSLEAGSYEQYF. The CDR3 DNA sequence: TGTGCCAGCAGCTTAGAGGCCGGCTCCTACGAGCAGTACTTC. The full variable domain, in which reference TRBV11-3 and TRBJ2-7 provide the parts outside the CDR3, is EAGVVQSPRYKIIEKKQPVAFWCNPISGHNTLYWYLQNLGQGPELLIRYENEEAVDDSQLPKDRFSAERLKGVDSTLKIQPAELGDSAVYLCASSLEAGSYEQYFGPGTRLTVT.

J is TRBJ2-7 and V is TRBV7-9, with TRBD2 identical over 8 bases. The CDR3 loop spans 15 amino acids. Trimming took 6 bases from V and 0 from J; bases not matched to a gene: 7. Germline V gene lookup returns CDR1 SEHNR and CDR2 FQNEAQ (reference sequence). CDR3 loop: CASSQLAESSYEQYF. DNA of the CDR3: TGTGCCAGCAGTCAACTAGCGGAAAGCTCCTACGAGCAGTACTTC.

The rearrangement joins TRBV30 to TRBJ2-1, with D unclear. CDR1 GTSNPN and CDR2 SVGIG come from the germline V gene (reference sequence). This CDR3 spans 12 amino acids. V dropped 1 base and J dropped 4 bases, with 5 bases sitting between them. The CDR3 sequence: CAWSEQYNEQFF. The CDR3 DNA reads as TGTGCCTGGAGTGAGCAGTACAATGAGCAGTTCTTC.

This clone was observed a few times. The CDR3 DNA is TGTGCCAGCAGTTCGCGGGGACAGTCGTGGGAAGAGACCCAGTACTTC. This codes for CASSSRGQSWEETQYF. The rearrangement links TRBV5-6 to TRBJ2-5, with D possibly TRBD1 on 7 matching bases. Trimming left V 5 bases short and J 3 bases short, with 20 bases between. Germline CDR1 and CDR2: SGHDT and YYEEEE. This CDR3 has 16 residues.

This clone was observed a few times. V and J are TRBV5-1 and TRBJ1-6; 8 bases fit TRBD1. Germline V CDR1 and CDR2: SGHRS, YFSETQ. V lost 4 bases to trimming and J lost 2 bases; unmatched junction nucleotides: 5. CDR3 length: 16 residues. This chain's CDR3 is CASSAGQGTYNSPLHF. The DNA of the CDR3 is TGCGCCAGCAGCGCCGGACAGGGCACCTATAATTCACCCCTCCACTTT.

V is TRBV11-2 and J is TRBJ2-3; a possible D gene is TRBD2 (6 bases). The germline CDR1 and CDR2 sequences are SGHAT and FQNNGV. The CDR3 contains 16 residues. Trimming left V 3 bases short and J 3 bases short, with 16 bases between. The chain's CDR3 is CASSLPAGMGTDTQYF. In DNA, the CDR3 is TGTGCCAGCAGCTTGCCCGCGGGGATGGGGACAGATACGCAGTATTTT.

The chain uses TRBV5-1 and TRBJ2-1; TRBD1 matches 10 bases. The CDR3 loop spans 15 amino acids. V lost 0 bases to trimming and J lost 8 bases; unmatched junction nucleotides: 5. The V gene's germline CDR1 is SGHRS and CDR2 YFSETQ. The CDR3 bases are TGCGCCAGCAGCTTGGAGGGACAGGGGCTCGATGAGCAGTTCTTC. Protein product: CASSLEGQGLDEQFF.

CDR3 bases: TGTGCCTGGGGGACAGGGCCTAATCAGCCCCAGCATTTT. Its protein product is CAWGTGPNQPQHF. This sequence joins TRBV30 and TRBJ1-5, with TRBD1 matching over 9 bases. Trimming at V came to 5 bases and at J to 4 bases, leaving 3 bases not matched to a gene. In germline, CDR1 is GTSNPN, CDR2 SVGIG (reference sequence). The CDR3 runs to 13 residues. The full variable domain, rest sourced from reference TRBV30 and TRBJ1-5, is SQTIHQWPATLVQPVGSPLSLECTVEGTSNPNLYWYRQAAGRGLQLLFYSVGIGQISSEVPQNLSASRPQDRQFILSSKKLLLSDSGFYLCAWGTGPNQPQHFGDGTRLSIL.

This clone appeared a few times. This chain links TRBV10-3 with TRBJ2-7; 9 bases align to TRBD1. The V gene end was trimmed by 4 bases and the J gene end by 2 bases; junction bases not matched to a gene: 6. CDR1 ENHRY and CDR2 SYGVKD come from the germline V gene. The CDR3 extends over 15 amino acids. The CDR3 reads CAISVSGTGTYEQYF. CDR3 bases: TGTGCCATCAGTGTATCCGGGACAGGGACCTACGAGCAGTACTTC.

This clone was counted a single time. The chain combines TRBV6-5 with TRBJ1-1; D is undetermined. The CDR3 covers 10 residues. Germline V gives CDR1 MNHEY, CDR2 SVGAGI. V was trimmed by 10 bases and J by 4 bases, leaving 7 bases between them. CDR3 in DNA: TGTGCCACCTTGGGCACTGAAGCTTTCTTT. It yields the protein CATLGTEAFF.